The 20 T cell receptor beta chains given below trace back to one sample, sequenced in a study of CD8+CD57+ T cells in acquired aplastic anemia. Genomic DNA constituted the template upon which TCR beta VDJ and CDR3 profiling was performed. TCRdb reprocessed the reads via MiXCR and lists one record per CDR3 protein. The table shows roughly 180,000 distinct CDR3 sequences, with 48% occurring only once. Patients chosen for sequencing had shown CD8+CD57+ cell expansion by flow cytometry. Sequencing input: sorted CD4+, CD8+, or CD8+CD57+ T cells (not recorded which) from PBMCs. These receptors were obtained from a human donor with aplastic anemia.

The J gene is TRBJ1-2, the V gene TRBV11-2; TRBD1 matches 9 bases. After removal of 0 bases from V and 7 bases from J, the junction contained 6 bases not matched to a gene. The germline gives CDR1 SGHAT, CDR2 FQNNGV. There are 15 residues in the CDR3. CDR3 region: CASSLEPGQGLGYTF. For the CDR3, the DNA is TGTGCCAGCAGCTTAGAACCGGGACAGGGTCTTGGCTACACCTTC.

This sequence joins TRBV25-1 and TRBJ2-3; no reliable D call. The CDR3 loop spans 15 amino acids. The germline gives CDR1 MGHDK, CDR2 SYGVNS. Trimming left V 6 bases short and J 3 bases short, with 16 bases between. In DNA form, the CDR3 reads TGTGCCAGCAGCACAAAGGACCGGATTACAGATACGCAGTATTTT. Its protein product is CASSTKDRITDTQYF.

The sample holds many counts of this clonotype. The rearrangement links TRBV19 to TRBJ2-3, with D possibly matching TRBD1 (6 bases). The germline CDR1 and CDR2 sequences are LNHDA and SQIVND (reference sequence). V lost 6 bases, J lost 3 bases, and 16 bases lay in between. This CDR3 spans 15 amino acids. CDR3 nucleotide sequence: TGTGCCAGTAGCGTTGGGGGCGATAGGACAGATACGCAGTATTTT. This translates into CASSVGGDRTDTQYF.

The rearrangement joins TRBV9 to TRBJ2-7; TRBD2 might be the D (6 bases). Germline values: CDR1 SGDLS, CDR2 YYNGEE. V lost 0 bases, J lost 0 bases, and 10 bases lay in between. CDR3 length: 15 residues. This CDR3 reads CASSVGAGNSYEQYF. In nucleotides, the CDR3 is TGTGCCAGCAGCGTAGGGGCGGGAAACTCCTACGAGCAGTACTTC.

This clonotype was counted ten times or more. The rearrangement links TRBV24-1 to TRBJ1-1, with 10 bases matching TRBD1. Per germline, CDR1 KGHDR and CDR2 SFDVKD. After removal of 3 bases from V and 4 bases from J, the junction contained 4 bases not matched to a gene. This CDR3 is built from 15 residues. The CDR3: CATSDGGQGSTEAFF. CDR3 sequence (DNA): TGTGCCACCAGTGATGGGGGACAGGGGAGCACTGAAGCTTTCTTT.

In its sample, this clonotype was seen many times. The chain joins TRBV5-5 to TRBJ1-6; a weak D match, TRBD1 (6 bases). The V end lost 0 bases, the J end lost 10 bases, and 14 bases lay between the germline ends. The germline V gene encodes CDR1 SGHKS and CDR2 YYEKEE (reference sequence). This CDR3 has 15 residues. Here the CDR3 DNA reads TGTGCCAGCAGCTTGGGTGGGGGGGCAGGGTCACCCCTCCACTTT. It specifies CASSLGGGAGSPLHF.

The CDR3 DNA follows: TGTGCCAGCAGCCAAGATCTGGCGAAGACCCAGTACTTC. Its translation: CASSQDLAKTQYF. The J gene is TRBJ2-5, the V gene TRBV3-1; D not resolved. Germline V gives CDR1 LGHDT, CDR2 YNNKEL (reference sequence). Trimming shortened V by 0 bases and J by 6 bases, and 8 bases separated the two germline ends. The length of the CDR3 is 13 residues.

The chain uses TRBV7-2 and TRBJ1-2; D ambiguous. Trimming took 5 bases from V and 5 from J, leaving 9 bases between them. The CDR3 totals 12 residues. The germline gives CDR1 SGHTA, CDR2 FQGNSA. CDR3 sequence reads: CASSPYGYGYTF. For the CDR3, the DNA is TGTGCCAGCAGCCCATACGGGTATGGCTACACCTTC.

At least ten counts were recorded for this clonotype. The gene calls are TRBV6-5 and TRBJ2-6; D gene uncertain. The germline V gene encodes CDR1 MNHEY and CDR2 SVGAGI. The CDR3 covers 14 residues. Trimming left V 6 bases short and J 3 bases short, with 9 bases between. Written as DNA, the CDR3 is TGTGCCAGCAGGGTGTCCCTTGGGGCCAACGTCCTGACTTTC. It codes for CASRVSLGANVLTF.

This clonotype has a handful of counts. Since a much larger clone is just one base distant, this may be a read error. The chain is built from TRBV7-6 and TRBJ2-2; 9 bases map to TRBD1. The length of the CDR3 is 16 residues. Germline CDR1 reads SGHVS; CDR2 reads FNYEAQ. After removal of 1 base from V and 6 bases from J, the junction contained 6 bases not matched to a gene. CDR3 nucleotide sequence: TGTGCCAGCAGCTTAGAGGGACAGGGTAACGCCGGGGAGCTGTTTTTT. It translates to CASSLEGQGNAGELFF.

This clonotype is medium-sized in the sample. The CDR3, as DNA: TGTGCCACCAGTGACCCCCGGACAGCCAGCAATCAGCCCCAGCATTTT. Protein product: CATSDPRTASNQPQHF. The V gene is TRBV24-1, the J gene TRBJ1-5, with D possibly TRBD1 on 6 matching bases. Germline loops: CDR1 KGHDR, CDR2 SFDVKD. V was clipped by 4 bases and J by 1 base, with 13 bases between them. This CDR3 region has 16 residues.

This clonotype occurred many times. V is TRBV2 and J is TRBJ2-5; D is unclear. The CDR3 loop spans 17 amino acids. With 3 bases removed from V and 5 bases from J, the gap between germline ends came to 22 bases. Germline lookup yields CDR1 SNHLY and CDR2 FYNNEI. This CDR3 reads CASSDKGNYYGAETQYF. The CDR3 nucleotides read TGTGCCAGCAGTGATAAAGGGAACTACTACGGAGCGGAGACCCAGTACTTC. Full variable domain (rest looked up from reference TRBV2 and TRBJ2-5): EPEVTQTPSHQVTQMGQEVILRCVPISNHLYFYWYRQILGQKVEFLVSFYNNEISEKSEIFDDQFSVERPDGSNFTLKIRSTKLEDSAMYFCASSDKGNYYGAETQYFGPGTRLLVL.

This clonotype was seen ten or more times. The J gene is TRBJ1-3, the V gene TRBV14; D remains unclear. V dropped 1 base and J dropped 4 bases, with 8 bases sitting between them. The CDR3 covers 14 residues. The germline V gene encodes CDR1 SGHDN and CDR2 FVKESK. In nucleotides, the CDR3 is TGTGCCAGCAGCCAAGGGCTGGCAGGAAACACCATATATTTT. Translation: CASSQGLAGNTIYF. Supplemented by reference TRBV14 and TRBJ1-3, the full variable domain reads EAGVTQFPSHSVIEKGQTVTLRCDPISGHDNLYWYRRVMGKEIKFLLHFVKESKQDESGMPNNRFLAERTGGTYSTLKVQPAELEDSGVYFCASSQGLAGNTIYFGEGSWLTVV.

The table lists this clonotype with a few counts. The V call is TRBV20-1, the J call TRBJ2-3, with TRBD1 matching over 8 bases. The CDR3 is made up of 14 amino acids. The germline V gene has CDR1 DFQATT and CDR2 SNEGSKA (reference sequence). After removal of 6 bases from V and 1 base from J, the junction contained 6 bases not matched to a gene. CDR3 in DNA: TGCAGTGCGAGACAGGGGTGGGGCACAGATACGCAGTATTTT. The encoded protein is CSARQGWGTDTQYF.

The V gene is TRBV2, the J gene TRBJ2-7, with D uncertain. V gave up 6 bases and J gave up 3 bases, with 12 bases separating them. CDR1 and CDR2 from the germline V gene are SNHLY and FYNNEI. The CDR3 is made up of 13 amino acids. The CDR3: CASSWGVSYEQYF. As DNA, the CDR3 is TGTGCCAGCAGCTGGGGTGTAAGCTACGAGCAGTACTTC. The whole variable domain, remainder taken from reference TRBV2 and TRBJ2-7, is EPEVTQTPSHQVTQMGQEVILRCVPISNHLYFYWYRQILGQKVEFLVSFYNNEISEKSEIFDDQFSVERPDGSNFTLKIRSTKLEDSAMYFCASSWGVSYEQYFGPGTRLTVT.

The chain is built from TRBV2 and TRBJ2-5; D uncertain. This CDR3 region has 17 residues. Germline values: CDR1 SNHLY, CDR2 FYNNEI. The ends were cut back, 0 bases at V and 5 bases at J, with 19 bases in the middle. CDR3 sequence: CASSEALLFSPVETQYF. DNA of the CDR3: TGTGCCAGCAGTGAAGCGCTTCTGTTCTCCCCGGTGGAGACCCAGTACTTC.

V and J are TRBV2 and TRBJ1-1, with D possibly TRBD1 on 6 matching bases. With 6 bases removed from V and 7 bases from J, the gap between germline ends came to 15 bases. CDR1 is SNHLY and CDR2 is FYNNEI in the germline V gene. The CDR3 extends over 13 amino acids. The CDR3 here is CASRVGTWDEAFF. The CDR3 bases are TGTGCCAGCAGAGTTGGGACATGGGATGAAGCTTTCTTT.

This clonotype was detected ten times or more. The rearrangement joins TRBV3-1 to TRBJ2-7; D unresolved. This CDR3 has 14 residues. V was cut by 0 bases and J by 2 bases, with 8 bases left in between. From germline, CDR1 is LGHDT and CDR2 YNNKEL (reference sequence). CDR3 residues: CASSQERVPYEQYF. CDR3 nucleotides: TGTGCCAGCAGCCAAGAACGTGTCCCCTACGAGCAGTACTTC.

V and J are TRBV10-3 and TRBJ2-1, with 10 bases lining up with TRBD2. This CDR3 spans 13 amino acids. Trimming at V came to 10 bases and at J to 14 bases, leaving 14 bases not matched to a gene. The germline CDR1 and CDR2 sequences are ENHRY and SYGVKD. The CDR3 nucleotides read TGTGCCACCCGACAGACCGGGACTAGCGTAGAGTTCTTC. Amino acids: CATRQTGTSVEFF.

The chain recombines TRBV15 with TRBJ1-1; 9 bases map to TRBD1. V lost 3 bases, J lost 0 bases, and 2 bases stayed unmatched. CDR1 is LNHNV and CDR2 is YYDKDF in the germline V gene (reference sequence). CDR3 size: 15 residues. CDR3 bases: TGTGCCACCAGCAGGGACAGGGGATTGAACACTGAAGCTTTCTTT. Protein: CATSRDRGLNTEAFF.